The 18 T cell receptor beta chains given below trace back to one sample, sequenced in a study of blood T cell repertoires in COVID-19. Only in-frame clones appear in the TCRdb table, and some are missing; sequencing was by immunoSEQ multiplex PCR. The sample comprises about 33,000 clones, 80% to 90% of which are singletons, and 6.3% rests with the top ten. Sequenced sample: peripheral blood. These receptors were collected from a human donor in a cohort sampled during active COVID-19.

J is TRBJ1-2 and V is TRBV12-3 or TRBV12-4; the D is unclear. Between the trimmed V and J ends, which lost 3 bases and 6 bases, there was a span of 8 bases. The CDR3 loop spans 12 amino acids. CDR3 in amino acids: CASSFYPDGYTF. The CDR3 DNA sequence: TGTGCCAGCAGTTTTTATCCCGATGGCTACACCTTC.

Only one count was recorded for this clone. The rearrangement uses TRBV6-1 and TRBJ2-2; D perhaps matches TRBD1 (6 bases). V lost 2 bases, J lost 2 bases, and 9 bases lay in between. Germline CDR1 reads MNHNS; CDR2 reads SASEGT. The CDR3 is 15 residues long. The CDR3 DNA reads as TGTGCCAGCAGTGAATCGACAGGAAACACCGGGGAGCTGTTTTTT. The encoded protein is CASSESTGNTGELFF.

This rearrangement joins TRBV13 to TRBJ2-3; 10 bases align to TRBD2. With V trimmed by 5 bases and J by 0 bases, 8 bases remained unmatched. Germline lookup yields CDR1 PRHDT and CDR2 FYEKMQ (reference sequence). This CDR3 is built from 17 residues. Here the CDR3 reads CASSGIAGGSSTDTQYF. CDR3 nucleotide sequence: TGTGCCAGCAGCGGGATAGCGGGGGGCTCTAGCACAGATACGCAGTATTTT.

The chain joins TRBV19 to TRBJ2-5; 8 nucleotides line up with TRBD2. V gave up 3 bases and J gave up 7 bases; unmatched junction bases: 10. The CDR3 length is 15 residues. Germline values: CDR1 LNHDA, CDR2 SQIVND (reference sequence). The CDR3 coding sequence is TGTGCCAGTAGTATTATCGCGGGAGGCCCTGGGACCCAGTACTTC. Translated: CASSIIAGGPGTQYF.

As DNA, the CDR3 is TGTGCCAGCTCCCGGGGGTCTGATCAGCCCCAGCATTTT. Its protein is CASSRGSDQPQHF. The chain combines TRBV18 with TRBJ1-5, with D perhaps matching TRBD1 (5 bases). The CDR3 has 13 amino acids. CDR1 KGHSH and CDR2 LQKENI come from the germline V gene. V was cut by 6 bases and J by 5 bases, with 11 bases left in between.

This chain connects TRBV5-1 to TRBJ2-6; TRBD2 might be the D (5 bases). From germline, CDR1 is SGHRS and CDR2 YFSETQ. V shed 1 base and J shed 0 bases, with 14 bases lying between them. The CDR3 totals 18 residues. The CDR3 sequence is CASSLFPVGLSGANVLTF. CDR3 nucleotides: TGCGCCAGCAGCTTGTTTCCAGTAGGACTCTCTGGGGCCAACGTCCTGACTTTC. Combining the CDR3 with reference TRBV5-1 and TRBJ2-6 gives the whole variable domain KAGVTQTPRYLIKTRGQQVTLSCSPISGHRSVSWYQQTPGQGLQFLFEYFSETQRNKGNFPGRFSGRQFSNSRSEMNVSTLELGDSALYLCASSLFPVGLSGANVLTFGAGSRLTVL.

V gene TRBV6-1 combines with J gene TRBJ2-2, with unresolved D. The CDR3 sequence is 13 residues long. Germline lookup yields CDR1 MNHNS and CDR2 SASEGT. The V end lost 2 bases, the J end lost 4 bases, and 5 bases lay between the germline ends. As DNA, the CDR3 is TGTGCCAGCAGTGAAACGGGCACCGGGGAGCTGTTTTTT. This encodes CASSETGTGELFF.

The genes are TRBV19 and TRBJ2-7; the D is unclear. From germline, CDR1 is LNHDA and CDR2 SQIVND (reference sequence). Trimming left V 7 bases short and J 0 bases short, with 13 bases between. This CDR3 contains 14 residues. The CDR3 sequence: CASTLSSGSYEQYF. CDR3 DNA sequence: TGTGCCAGTACCCTATCGTCGGGCTCCTACGAGCAGTACTTC.

The V and J genes are TRBV6-5 and TRBJ2-5; D possibly corresponds to TRBD1 (7 bases). The germline CDR1 and CDR2 sequences are MNHEY and SVGAGI. Trimming left V 2 bases short and J 6 bases short, with 16 bases between. CDR3 length: 15 residues. The chain's CDR3 is CASSYGLGGQQTQYF. DNA for the CDR3: TGTGCCAGCAGTTACGGTCTCGGGGGACAGCAGACCCAGTACTTC.

The chain employs TRBV12-3 or TRBV12-4 and TRBJ2-7; a weak D match, TRBD2 (6 bases). V lost 5 bases, J lost 6 bases, and 14 bases lay in between. The CDR3 has 13 residues. CDR3 amino acids: CASSPQTRSEQYF. The CDR3 DNA sequence: TGTGCCAGCAGTCCCCAGACTAGAAGCGAGCAGTACTTC.

The chain carries TRBV5-1 and TRBJ2-7, with 8 bases lining up with TRBD1. This CDR3 has 14 amino acids. The V gene end was trimmed by 0 bases and the J gene end by 5 bases; junction bases not matched to a gene: 4. Germline CDR1 SGHRS, CDR2 YFSETQ. CDR3 loop: CASSLEDRDDEQYF. In DNA, the CDR3 is TGCGCCAGCAGCTTGGAGGACAGGGACGACGAGCAGTACTTC. Supplemented by reference TRBV5-1 and TRBJ2-7, the full variable domain reads KAGVTQTPRYLIKTRGQQVTLSCSPISGHRSVSWYQQTPGQGLQFLFEYFSETQRNKGNFPGRFSGRQFSNSRSEMNVSTLELGDSALYLCASSLEDRDDEQYFGPGTRLTVT.

In nucleotides, the CDR3 is TGTGCCAGCAGCTTCCGACAGGGGAACACCGGGGAGCTGTTTTTT. It is translated as CASSFRQGNTGELFF. The chain has TRBV9 and TRBJ2-2; 7 positions agree with TRBD1. Germline CDR1 SGDLS, CDR2 YYNGEE. Losses at the gene ends were 4 bases for V and 1 base for J; bases not matched to a gene: 4. This CDR3 is built from 15 residues.

The chain carries TRBV4-2 and TRBJ2-7; 10 nucleotides line up with TRBD2. V lost 2 bases to trimming and J lost 1 base; unmatched junction nucleotides: 8. CDR1 is LGHNA, CDR2 YNFKEQ, per germline. The CDR3 runs 17 residues. In DNA form, the CDR3 reads TGTGCCAGCAGCCAACTAGCGGGAGCTGCGGAATCCTACGAGCAGTACTTC. Residues: CASSQLAGAAESYEQYF.

The J gene is TRBJ2-1, the V gene TRBV9, with 7 bases identical to TRBD1. The V and J ends lost 0 bases and 7 bases, in that order; junction bases with no gene match: 7. The CDR3 runs to 15 residues. CDR1 and CDR2 (germline): SGDLS, YYNGEE. Here the CDR3 DNA reads TGTGCCAGCAGCGTAGTAGGGGGCTTCGGTAATGAGCAGTTCTTC. Translation gives CASSVVGGFGNEQFF.

In its sample, this clone was seen a few times. The chain recombines TRBV7-8 with TRBJ2-2; D is possibly TRBD2 (6 bases). The CDR3 extends over 16 amino acids. V was clipped by 0 bases and J by 0 bases, with 8 bases between them. Per germline, CDR1 SGHVS and CDR2 FQNEAQ. CDR3 sequence (DNA): TGTGCCAGCAGCTTAGCTAGCGGTTCGAACACCGGGGAGCTGTTTTTT. It specifies CASSLASGSNTGELFF.

The CDR3 is CASSLGQAGTEAFF. In DNA, the CDR3 is TGCGCCAGCAGCCTCGGACAGGCTGGCACTGAAGCTTTCTTT. This chain links TRBV4-1 with TRBJ1-1; 7 nucleotides match TRBD1. The CDR3 totals 14 residues. J lost 4 bases, V lost 4 bases, and 6 bases had no gene match. Germline CDR1 and CDR2: MGHRA and YSYEKL.

The rearrangement links TRBV5-5 to TRBJ2-7; 9 bases map to TRBD1. Germline CDR1 is SGHKS and CDR2 is YYEKEE (reference sequence). Trimming removed 5 bases from V and 5 bases from J; junction bases left unmatched: 11. This CDR3 contains 15 residues. CDR3 residues: CASSLTGTGRNEQYF. CDR3 bases: TGTGCCAGCAGTTTAACCGGGACAGGGAGGAACGAGCAGTACTTC.

The chain uses TRBV21-1 and TRBJ2-5; the DNA was not used to check the table's D call, TRBD2. TRBV21-1 is an annotated pseudogene. The CDR3 has 16 residues. The CDR3 DNA is TGTGCCAGCAGCAAAGTGTTTCGGGAGAATCAAGAGACCCAGTACTTC. It yields the protein CASSKVFRENQETQYF.